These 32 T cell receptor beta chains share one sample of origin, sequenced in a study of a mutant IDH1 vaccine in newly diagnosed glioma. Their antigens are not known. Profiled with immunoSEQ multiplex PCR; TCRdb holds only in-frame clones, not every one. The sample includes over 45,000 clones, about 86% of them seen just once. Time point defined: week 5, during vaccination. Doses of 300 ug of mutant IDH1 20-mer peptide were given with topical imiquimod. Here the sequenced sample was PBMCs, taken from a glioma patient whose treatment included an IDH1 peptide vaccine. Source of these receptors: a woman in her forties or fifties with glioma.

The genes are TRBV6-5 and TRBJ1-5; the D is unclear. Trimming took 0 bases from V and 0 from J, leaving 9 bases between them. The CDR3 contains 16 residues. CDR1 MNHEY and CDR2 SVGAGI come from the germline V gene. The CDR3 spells CASSYSVAHSNQPQHF. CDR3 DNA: TGTGCCAGCAGTTACTCCGTCGCACATAGCAATCAGCCCCAGCATTTT.

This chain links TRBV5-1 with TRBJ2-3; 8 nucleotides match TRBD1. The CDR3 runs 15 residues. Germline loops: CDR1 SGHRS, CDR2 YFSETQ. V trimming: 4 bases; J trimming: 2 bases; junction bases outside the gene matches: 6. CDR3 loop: CASSGQGPPTDTQYF. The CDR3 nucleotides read TGCGCCAGCAGCGGACAGGGCCCCCCCACAGATACGCAGTATTTT.

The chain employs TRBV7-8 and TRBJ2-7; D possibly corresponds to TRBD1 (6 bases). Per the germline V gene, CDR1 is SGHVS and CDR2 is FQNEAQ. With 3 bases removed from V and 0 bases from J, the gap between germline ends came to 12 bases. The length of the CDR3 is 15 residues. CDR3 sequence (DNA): TGTGCCAGCAGCTTTTACAGGGATAGCTCCTACGAGCAGTACTTC. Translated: CASSFYRDSSYEQYF. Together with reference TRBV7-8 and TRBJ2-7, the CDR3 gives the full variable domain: GAGVSQSPRYKVAKRGQDVALRCDPISGHVSLFWYQQALGQGPEFLTYFQNEAQLDKSGLPSDRFFAERPEGSVSTLKIQRTQQEDSAVYLCASSFYRDSSYEQYFGPGTRLTVT.

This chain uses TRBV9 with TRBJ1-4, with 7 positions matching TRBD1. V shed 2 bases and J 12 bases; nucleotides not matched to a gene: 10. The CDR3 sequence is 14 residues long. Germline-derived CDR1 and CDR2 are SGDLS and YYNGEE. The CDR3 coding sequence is TGTGCCAGCAGCGTGAGGGACAGTCATGGGGAACTGTTTTTT. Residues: CASSVRDSHGELFF.

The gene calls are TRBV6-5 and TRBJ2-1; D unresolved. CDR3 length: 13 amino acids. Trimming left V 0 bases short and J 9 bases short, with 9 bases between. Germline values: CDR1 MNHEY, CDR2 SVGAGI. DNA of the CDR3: TGTGCCAGCAGTTACTCTGGGCCGCTTGAGCAGTTCTTC. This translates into CASSYSGPLEQFF.

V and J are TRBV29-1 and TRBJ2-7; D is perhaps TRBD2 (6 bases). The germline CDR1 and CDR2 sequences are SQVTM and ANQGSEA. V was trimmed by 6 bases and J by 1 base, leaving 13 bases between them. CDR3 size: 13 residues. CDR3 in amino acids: CSVRTGVSYEQYF. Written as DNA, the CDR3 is TGCAGCGTCCGCACGGGGGTGTCCTACGAGCAGTACTTC.

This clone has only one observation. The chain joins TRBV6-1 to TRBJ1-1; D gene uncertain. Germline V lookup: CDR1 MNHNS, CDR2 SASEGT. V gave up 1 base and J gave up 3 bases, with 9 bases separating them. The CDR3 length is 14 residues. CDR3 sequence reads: CASSEGGSDTEAFF. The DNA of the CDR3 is TGTGCCAGCAGTGAAGGAGGGTCAGACACTGAAGCTTTCTTT.

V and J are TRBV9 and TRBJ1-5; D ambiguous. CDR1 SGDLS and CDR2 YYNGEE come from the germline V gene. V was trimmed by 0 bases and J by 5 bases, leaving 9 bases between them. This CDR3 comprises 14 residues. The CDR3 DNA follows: TGTGCCAGCAGCGTAGGAGTAACGGATCAGCCCCAGCATTTT. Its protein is CASSVGVTDQPQHF.

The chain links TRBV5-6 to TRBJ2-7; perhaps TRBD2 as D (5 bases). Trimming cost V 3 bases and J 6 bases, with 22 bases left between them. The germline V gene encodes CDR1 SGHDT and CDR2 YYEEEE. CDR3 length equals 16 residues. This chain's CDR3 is CASSSLFARYEGEQYF. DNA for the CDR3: TGTGCCAGCAGCTCCCTTTTCGCGAGGTATGAGGGCGAGCAGTACTTC.

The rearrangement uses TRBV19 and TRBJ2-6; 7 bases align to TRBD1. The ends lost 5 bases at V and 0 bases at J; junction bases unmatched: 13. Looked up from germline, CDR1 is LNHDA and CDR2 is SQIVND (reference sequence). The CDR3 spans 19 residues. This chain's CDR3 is CASSPRRTGRISGANVLTF. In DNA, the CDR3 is TGTGCCAGTAGTCCGAGGAGGACAGGCAGGATCTCTGGGGCCAACGTCCTGACTTTC.

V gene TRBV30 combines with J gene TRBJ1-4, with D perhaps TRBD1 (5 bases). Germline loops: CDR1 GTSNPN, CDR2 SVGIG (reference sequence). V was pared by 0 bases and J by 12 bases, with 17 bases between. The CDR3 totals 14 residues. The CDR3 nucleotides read TGTGCCTGGAGTGTAGGGCAGGGTTTAGCGGAACTGTTTTTT. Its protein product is CAWSVGQGLAELFF.

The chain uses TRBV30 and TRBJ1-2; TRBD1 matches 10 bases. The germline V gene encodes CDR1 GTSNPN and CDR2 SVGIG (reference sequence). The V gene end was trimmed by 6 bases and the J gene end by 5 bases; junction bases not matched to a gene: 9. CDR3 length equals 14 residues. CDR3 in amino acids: CACLGTGDPYGYTF. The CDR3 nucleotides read TGTGCCTGCCTAGGGACAGGGGATCCTTATGGCTACACCTTC.

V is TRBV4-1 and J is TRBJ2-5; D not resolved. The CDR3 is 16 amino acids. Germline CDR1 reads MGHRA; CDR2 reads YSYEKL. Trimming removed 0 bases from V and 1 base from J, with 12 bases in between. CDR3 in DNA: TGCGCCAGCAGCCAAGATCGAGCGCTTGGCCAAGAGACCCAGTACTTC. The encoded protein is CASSQDRALGQETQYF.

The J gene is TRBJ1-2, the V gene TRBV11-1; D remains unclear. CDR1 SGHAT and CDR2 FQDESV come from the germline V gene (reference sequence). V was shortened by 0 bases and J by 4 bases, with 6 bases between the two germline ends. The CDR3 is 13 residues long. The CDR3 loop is CASSLAMGYGYTF. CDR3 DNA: TGTGCCAGCAGCTTAGCCATGGGCTATGGCTACACCTTC.

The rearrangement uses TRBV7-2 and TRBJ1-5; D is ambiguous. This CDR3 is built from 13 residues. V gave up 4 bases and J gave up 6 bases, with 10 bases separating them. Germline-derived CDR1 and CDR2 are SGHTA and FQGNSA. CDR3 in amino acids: CASSYPGIQPQHF. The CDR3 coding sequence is TGTGCCAGCAGCTACCCGGGGATTCAGCCCCAGCATTTT.

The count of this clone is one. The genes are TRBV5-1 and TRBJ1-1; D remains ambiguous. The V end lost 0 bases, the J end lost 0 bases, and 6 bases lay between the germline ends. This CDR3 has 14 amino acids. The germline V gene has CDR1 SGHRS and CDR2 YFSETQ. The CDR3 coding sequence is TGCGCCAGCAGCTTGGAACAACTGAACACTGAAGCTTTCTTT. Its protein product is CASSLEQLNTEAFF.

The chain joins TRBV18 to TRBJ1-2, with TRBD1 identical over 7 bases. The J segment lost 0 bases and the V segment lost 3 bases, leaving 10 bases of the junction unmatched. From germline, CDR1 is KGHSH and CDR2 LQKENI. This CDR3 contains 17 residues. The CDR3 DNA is TGTGCCAGCTCACCTCCAACAGGGGCCCTAGCTAACTATGGCTACACCTTC. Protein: CASSPPTGALANYGYTF.

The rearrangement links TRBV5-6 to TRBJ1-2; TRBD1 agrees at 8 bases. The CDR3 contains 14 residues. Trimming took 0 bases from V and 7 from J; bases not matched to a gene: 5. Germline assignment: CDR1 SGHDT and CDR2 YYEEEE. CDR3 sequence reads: CASSLATGGGGYTF. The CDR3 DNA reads TGTGCCAGCAGCTTGGCCACAGGGGGAGGTGGCTACACCTTC.

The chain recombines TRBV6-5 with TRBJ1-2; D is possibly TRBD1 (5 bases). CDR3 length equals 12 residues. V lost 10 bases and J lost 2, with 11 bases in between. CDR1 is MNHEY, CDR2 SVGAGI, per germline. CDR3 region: CAIAQANYGYTF. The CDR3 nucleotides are TGTGCCATCGCACAGGCGAACTATGGCTACACCTTC.

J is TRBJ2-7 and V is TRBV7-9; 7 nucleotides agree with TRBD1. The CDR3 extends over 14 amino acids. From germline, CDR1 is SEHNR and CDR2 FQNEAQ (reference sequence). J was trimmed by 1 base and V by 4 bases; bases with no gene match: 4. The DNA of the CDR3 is TGTGCCAGCAGCTCGGGACAGATTTCCTACGAGCAGTACTTC. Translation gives CASSSGQISYEQYF.

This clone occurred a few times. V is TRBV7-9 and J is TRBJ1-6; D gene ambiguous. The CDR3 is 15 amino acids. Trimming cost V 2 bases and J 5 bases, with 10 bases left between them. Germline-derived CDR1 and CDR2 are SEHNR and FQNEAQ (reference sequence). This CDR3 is CASSLSRTHNSPLHF. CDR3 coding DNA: TGTGCCAGCAGCTTATCCAGGACCCATAATTCACCCCTCCACTTT.

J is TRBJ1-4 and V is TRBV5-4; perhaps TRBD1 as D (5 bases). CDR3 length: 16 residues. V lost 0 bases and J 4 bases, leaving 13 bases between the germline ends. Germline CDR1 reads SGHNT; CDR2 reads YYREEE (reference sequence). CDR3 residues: CASSLGRVGVNEKLFF. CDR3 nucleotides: TGTGCCAGCAGCTTGGGCAGGGTGGGAGTTAATGAAAAACTGTTTTTT.

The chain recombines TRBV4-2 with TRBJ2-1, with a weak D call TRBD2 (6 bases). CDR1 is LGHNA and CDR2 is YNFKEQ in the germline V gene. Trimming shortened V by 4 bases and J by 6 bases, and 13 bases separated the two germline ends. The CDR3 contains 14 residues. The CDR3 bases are TGTGCCAGCAGCCGATCCGTCGGGAGCAATGAGCAGTTCTTC. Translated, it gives CASSRSVGSNEQFF.

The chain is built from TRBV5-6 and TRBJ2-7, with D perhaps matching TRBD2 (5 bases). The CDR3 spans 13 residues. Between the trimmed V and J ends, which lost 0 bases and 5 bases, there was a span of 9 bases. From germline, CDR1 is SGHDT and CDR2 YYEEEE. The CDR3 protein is CASSLGRGHEQYF. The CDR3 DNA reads TGTGCCAGCAGCTTGGGGCGCGGGCACGAGCAGTACTTC.

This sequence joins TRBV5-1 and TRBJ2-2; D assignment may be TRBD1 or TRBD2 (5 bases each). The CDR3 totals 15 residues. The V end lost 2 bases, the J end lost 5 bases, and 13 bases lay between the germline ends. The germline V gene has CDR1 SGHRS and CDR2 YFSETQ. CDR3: CASSFWGIGTGELFF. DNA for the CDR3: TGCGCCAGCAGCTTTTGGGGGATCGGGACCGGGGAGCTGTTTTTT.

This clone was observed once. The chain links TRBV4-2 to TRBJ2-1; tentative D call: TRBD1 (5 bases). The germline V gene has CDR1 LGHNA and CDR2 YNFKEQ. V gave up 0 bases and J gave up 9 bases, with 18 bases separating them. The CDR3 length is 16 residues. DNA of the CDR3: TGTGCCAGCAGCCAAGATTACGTTCTAGGGGTAGCTGAGCAGTTCTTC. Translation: CASSQDYVLGVAEQFF.

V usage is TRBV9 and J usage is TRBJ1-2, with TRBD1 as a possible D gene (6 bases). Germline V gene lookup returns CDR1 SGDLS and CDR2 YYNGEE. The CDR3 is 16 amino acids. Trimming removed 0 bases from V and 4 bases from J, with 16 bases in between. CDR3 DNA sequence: TGTGCCAGCAGCGTAGGTGGGACAACCCTGGGCTATGGCTACACCTTC. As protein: CASSVGGTTLGYGYTF.

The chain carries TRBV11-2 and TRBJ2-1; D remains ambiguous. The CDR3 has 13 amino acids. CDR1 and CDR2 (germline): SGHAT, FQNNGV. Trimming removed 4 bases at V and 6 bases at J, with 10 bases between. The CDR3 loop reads CASSSVRGNEQFF. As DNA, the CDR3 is TGTGCCAGCAGCTCGGTGAGAGGCAATGAGCAGTTCTTC. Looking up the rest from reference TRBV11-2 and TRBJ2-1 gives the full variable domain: EAGVAQSPRYKIIEKRQSVAFWCNPISGHATLYWYQQILGQGPKLLIQFQNNGVVDDSQLPKDRFSAERLKGVDSTLKIQPAKLEDSAVYLCASSSVRGNEQFFGPGTRLTVL.

The CDR3 nucleotides are TGTGCCAGCAGTCCCCGGGGGTTGGGCAATCAGCCCCAGCATTTT. Amino acids: CASSPRGLGNQPQHF. The V call is TRBV28, the J call TRBJ1-5, with D perhaps TRBD1 (5 bases). The V and J ends lost 5 bases and 2 bases respectively, with 13 bases between them. CDR1 is MDHEN and CDR2 is SYDVKM in the germline V gene. There are 15 residues in the CDR3.

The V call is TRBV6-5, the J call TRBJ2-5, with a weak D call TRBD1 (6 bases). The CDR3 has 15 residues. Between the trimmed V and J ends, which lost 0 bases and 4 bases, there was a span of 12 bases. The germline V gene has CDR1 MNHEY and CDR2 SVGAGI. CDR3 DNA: TGTGCCAGCAGTTACTCGAGGGGGTCGGGAGAGACCCAGTACTTC. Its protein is CASSYSRGSGETQYF.

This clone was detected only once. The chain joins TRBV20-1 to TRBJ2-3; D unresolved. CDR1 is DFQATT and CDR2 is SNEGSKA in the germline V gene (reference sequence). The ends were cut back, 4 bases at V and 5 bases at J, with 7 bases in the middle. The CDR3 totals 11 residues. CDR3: CSATFRDTQYF. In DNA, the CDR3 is TGCAGTGCTACCTTCCGAGATACGCAGTATTTT.

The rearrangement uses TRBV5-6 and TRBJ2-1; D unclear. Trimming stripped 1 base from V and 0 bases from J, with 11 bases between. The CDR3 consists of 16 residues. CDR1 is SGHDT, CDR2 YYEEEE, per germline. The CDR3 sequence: CASSLLQVLSYNEQFF. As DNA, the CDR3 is TGTGCCAGCAGCTTGCTGCAGGTACTCTCCTACAATGAGCAGTTCTTC.